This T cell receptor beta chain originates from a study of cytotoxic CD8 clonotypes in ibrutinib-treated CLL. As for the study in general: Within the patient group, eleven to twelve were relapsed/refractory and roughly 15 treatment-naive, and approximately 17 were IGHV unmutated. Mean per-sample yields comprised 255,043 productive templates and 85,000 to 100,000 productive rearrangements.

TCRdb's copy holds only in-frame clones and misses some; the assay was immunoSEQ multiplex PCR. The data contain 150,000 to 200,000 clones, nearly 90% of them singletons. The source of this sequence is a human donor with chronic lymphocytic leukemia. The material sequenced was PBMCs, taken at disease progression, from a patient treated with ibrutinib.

This CDR3 reads CASSLHAGAVQETQYF. The CDR3 DNA reads TGTGCCAGCAGCTTACATGCGGGAGCTGTACAAGAGACCCAGTACTTC. V usage is TRBV11-1 and J usage is TRBJ2-5; TRBD2 aligns across 7 bases. Germline CDR1 reads SGHAT; CDR2 reads FQDESV (reference sequence). There are 16 residues in the CDR3. With V trimmed by 2 bases and J by 2 bases, 8 bases remained unmatched.